This T cell receptor (beta chain) came from a study of blood T cell repertoires in COVID-19. Background on the study: Spain, Italy and the United States supplied samples that represented acute and convalescent COVID-19.

As originally analysed: Scientists estimated how many nucleated cells there were by amplifying reference gene primers. Here immunoSEQ multiplex PCR was the method, and the copy in TCRdb shows in-frame clones only, minus some. The V and J calls and clone size come from that table; D and trimming were worked out from the DNA. There are around 130,000 clones in the sample; about four fifths occur only once, and 8.5% to 9% lies in the top ten. The count of this clone is one. This clonotype originated in a man aged 30 to 45 with COVID-19, enrolled during active disease. The sample comprised peripheral blood.

The CDR3 spells CASSPSGTSGPYEQYF. CDR3 DNA sequence: TGTGCCAGCAGCCCCTCCGGGACTAGCGGACCCTACGAGCAGTACTTC. The V call is TRBV6-2 or TRBV6-3, the J call TRBJ2-7; 11 positions agree with TRBD2. Looked up from germline, CDR1 is MNHEY and CDR2 is SVGEGT. The CDR3 covers 16 residues. The V segment lost 6 bases and the J segment 2 bases; nucleotides outside the gene matches: 9.